A single sample is the source of the 16 T cell receptor beta chains below, sequenced in a study of blood T cell repertoires in COVID-19. TCRdb's table, derived via immunoSEQ multiplex PCR, lists solely in-frame clones and lacks some. The table lists over 45,000 clones, roughly 87% of them singletons, with roughly 43% in the top ten. Sequenced material: peripheral blood. These receptors came from a woman aged 55-69 years with COVID-19, enrolled during active disease.

The chain employs TRBV11-3 and TRBJ2-2; weak D call: TRBD1 (6 bases). With 3 bases removed from V and 7 bases from J, the gap between germline ends came to 12 bases. The CDR3 totals 14 residues. Germline V gene data show CDR1 as SGHNT and CDR2 as YENEEA. CDR3 in amino acids: CASSLWGRDGELFF. CDR3 nucleotide sequence: TGTGCCAGCAGCTTGTGGGGGCGCGACGGGGAGCTGTTTTTT.

This clone has only one observation. V gene TRBV28 combines with J gene TRBJ2-2; D is undetermined. The CDR3 length is 13 residues. V shed 8 bases and J shed 0 bases, with 7 bases lying between them. Germline V CDR1 and CDR2: MDHEN, SYDVKM. The DNA of the CDR3 is TGTGCCAGCGCTAGATCGAACACCGGGGAGCTGTTTTTT. As protein: CASARSNTGELFF.

V usage is TRBV4-3 and J usage is TRBJ2-1; D might be TRBD2 (6 bases). With 2 bases removed from V and 1 base from J, the gap between germline ends came to 12 bases. From germline, CDR1 is LGHNA and CDR2 YSLEER. The CDR3 has 16 amino acids. Here the CDR3 reads CASSQSRDSSYNEQFF. The CDR3 coding sequence is TGCGCCAGCAGCCAAAGCCGGGACTCATCCTACAATGAGCAGTTCTTC.

The chain couples TRBV4-1 to TRBJ2-2; tentatively, D is TRBD1 (6 bases). Germline V gene lookup returns CDR1 MGHRA and CDR2 YSYEKL. The germline V and J ends were trimmed by 2 bases and 4 bases, with 14 bases remaining between them. The CDR3 runs 16 residues. The CDR3 DNA reads as TGCGCCAGCAGCCAAACAGGGACCGCGACCACCGGGGAGCTGTTTTTT. Its protein product is CASSQTGTATTGELFF.

The chain recombines TRBV24-1 with TRBJ2-2; TRBD1 agrees at 9 bases. After removal of 9 bases from V and 5 bases from J, the junction contained 6 bases not matched to a gene. Germline-derived CDR1 and CDR2 are KGHDR and SFDVKD. This CDR3 is 14 amino acids long. The CDR3 protein is CATEPGQGTGELFF. The CDR3 DNA reads as TGTGCCACCGAACCGGGACAGGGAACCGGGGAGCTGTTTTTT.

This chain links TRBV7-7 with TRBJ1-3; 9 nucleotides match TRBD1. Germline V gene lookup returns CDR1 SSHAT and CDR2 FNYEAQ (reference sequence). V lost 2 bases, J lost 0 bases, and 5 bases stayed unmatched. This CDR3 is 17 amino acids long. CDR3 nucleotides: TGTGCCAGCAGCTTACTGGGGACAGGGAGCTCTGGAAACACCATATATTTT. Translated, it gives CASSLLGTGSSGNTIYF.

The chain combines TRBV18 with TRBJ2-7; 8 bases map to TRBD1. The ends lost 6 bases at V and 2 bases at J; junction bases unmatched: 9. This CDR3 comprises 15 residues. CDR1 and CDR2 from the germline V gene are KGHSH and LQKENI. For the CDR3, the DNA is TGTGCCAGCTCTCTCGGACAGGGAAGGACCTACGAGCAGTACTTC. It translates to CASSLGQGRTYEQYF. Full variable domain (rest looked up from reference TRBV18 and TRBJ2-7): NAGVMQNPRHLVRRRGQEARLRCSPMKGHSHVYWYRQLPEEGLKFMVYLQKENIIDESGMPKERFSAEFPKEGPSILRIQQVVRGDSAAYFCASSLGQGRTYEQYFGPGTRLTVT.

The chain links TRBV10-1 to TRBJ2-3, with a tentative D call TRBD1 (5 bases). The CDR3 is made up of 15 amino acids. The V gene lost 3 bases and the J gene lost 1 base, with 11 bases spanning the gap. Germline values: CDR1 WNHNN, CDR2 SYGVQD (reference sequence). The CDR3 is CASSEENRRTDTQYF. The CDR3 DNA sequence: TGCGCCAGCAGTGAAGAGAACAGGCGCACAGATACGCAGTATTTT.

The chain is built from TRBV18 and TRBJ1-3; no clear D gene. The CDR3 has 15 residues. The V end lost 2 bases, the J end lost 3 bases, and 11 bases lay between the germline ends. CDR1 and CDR2 (germline): KGHSH, LQKENI. DNA of the CDR3: TGTGCCAGCTCACCATTTTCGGAGGGTGGAAACACCATATATTTT. Protein product: CASSPFSEGGNTIYF.

Only one count was recorded for this clone. V is TRBV9 and J is TRBJ2-1; TRBD2 is a possible D gene (5 bases). The CDR3 consists of 14 residues. V lost 4 bases and J lost 3, with 11 bases in between. Per the germline V gene, CDR1 is SGDLS and CDR2 is YYNGEE. CDR3 bases: TGTGCCAGCAGCCCGAGGGTCGGCTACAATGAGCAGTTCTTC. This gives the protein CASSPRVGYNEQFF.

The chain employs TRBV6-5 and TRBJ1-1, with no clear D. V lost 6 bases, J lost 7 bases, and 15 bases lay in between. This CDR3 is built from 13 residues. The V gene's germline CDR1 is MNHEY and CDR2 SVGAGI. The CDR3 DNA is TGTGCCAGCAGGATTGGGCAGAACTTTGAAGCTTTCTTT. Its translation: CASRIGQNFEAFF.

This sequence joins TRBV6-5 and TRBJ2-3, with 8 bases aligning to TRBD2. The CDR3 runs to 11 residues. Trimming removed 10 bases from V and 9 bases from J; junction bases left unmatched: 6. CDR1 is MNHEY and CDR2 is SVGAGI in the germline V gene. CDR3 residues: CATFSGVTQYF. The CDR3, as DNA: TGTGCCACCTTTAGCGGGGTAACGCAGTATTTT.

The chain employs TRBV4-1 and TRBJ2-7; 8 positions agree with TRBD2. Germline CDR1 reads MGHRA; CDR2 reads YSYEKL. Trimming took 4 bases from V and 0 from J; bases not matched to a gene: 17. This CDR3 comprises 19 residues. For the CDR3, the DNA is TGCGCCAGCAGCCGACTTGGACTAGCCGGGACATCAAGCTCCTACGAGCAGTACTTC. This gives the protein CASSRLGLAGTSSSYEQYF.

The gene calls are TRBV7-2 and TRBJ1-6; 7 positions agree with TRBD1. The V and J ends lost 8 bases and 8 bases, in that order; junction bases with no gene match: 9. Germline V gene data show CDR1 as SGHTA and CDR2 as FQGNSA. The CDR3 consists of 14 residues. The CDR3 coding sequence is TGTGCCAGCCGCTCGACAGGGATTGATTCACCCCTCCACTTT. It codes for CASRSTGIDSPLHF.

This clone is a singleton in its sample. The V and J genes are TRBV28 and TRBJ1-2, with D possibly being TRBD1 (6 bases). CDR1 and CDR2 (germline): MDHEN, SYDVKM. There are 15 residues in the CDR3. V lost 5 bases and J lost 4, with 17 bases in between. The CDR3 here is CASSLVVGAGYGYTF. CDR3 DNA sequence: TGTGCCAGCAGTCTCGTGGTGGGGGCTGGCTATGGCTACACCTTC.

The V gene is TRBV11-3, the J gene TRBJ2-1, with D maybe TRBD2 (7 bases). The CDR3 is 13 residues long. With 5 bases removed from V and 15 bases from J, the gap between germline ends came to 20 bases. Germline assignment: CDR1 SGHNT and CDR2 YENEEA. The CDR3 is CASSQRGGLRLFF. CDR3 bases: TGTGCCAGCAGCCAGAGGGGGGGACTCCGACTGTTCTTC.